What follows describes a single T cell receptor (beta chain). Antigen unknown. With 60 Vbeta and 13 Jbeta primers, the PCR was carried out. The table came from immunoSEQ multiplex PCR; TCRdb's copy has only in-frame clones and leaves some out. The table records 110,000 or so clones, around 77% of them present only once. The sample comes from a study of cytomegalovirus exposure and HLA in healthy donors. Germline V gives CDR1 MNHEY, CDR2 SVGAGI. The ends were cut back, 4 bases at V and 7 bases at J, with 16 bases in the middle. This CDR3 has 14 amino acids. Whole-study findings and limits: The study put about 180 TCR beta chains on its list as cytomegalovirus-associated.

Source material: PBMCs. This clonotype was sampled from a woman aged 25 to 39 in good health and CMV-seropositive. V and J are TRBV6-5 and TRBJ1-2; TRBD1 might be the D (6 bases). CDR3 in amino acids: CASSLELQGSGYTF. The CDR3 DNA is TGTGCCAGCAGTTTAGAGTTACAGGGCTCTGGCTACACCTTC.